This entry features one T cell receptor beta chain sequence. This clonotype has at least ten counts. Its binding antigen is unknown. No base quality values were provided; no much bigger clone lies one nucleotide off. The data belong to a study of tumor and adjacent non-tumor tissue in lung cancer (dated by TCRdb to the late 2010s). Describing the broader study: By cancer type, the cohort comprised eleven to twelve adenocarcinoma patients, 2 squamous cell carcinoma patients and 1 small cell lung cancer patient. TCRbeta CDR3 sequencing was performed on thirty paired specimens, with one tumor sample and one normal lung sample collected per patient. Bulk TCRbeta repertoires were compared between lung tumor tissue and matched distant non-tumor lung tissue obtained from around 14 lung cancer patients. In total, sequencing yielded 125,075,908 productive TCRbeta reads, which works out to an average of approximately 4 million reads per sample. Among the 15 or so patients, ages ranged from about 31 to 76 years, around ten were men and 5 were women, and disease was TNM stage I to III.

RNA was extracted from bulk unsorted tissue and checked for quality with a NanoDrop ND-1000 and an Agilent 2100. For the normal lung samples, distant non-tumor tissue was collected more than 3 cm away from the tumor edge. The donors were newly diagnosed lung cancer patients admitted for thoracic surgery in China from August to November 2014 who had not received prior chemotherapy. Patients with previous radiotherapy or chemotherapy, or with another concurrent cancer, were excluded from the study. Pieces of surgical tissue measuring about 1-2.1 cm3 were kept in RNAlater solution and stored at -80 degrees C until use. Results the study describes overall, beyond this receptor: Tumor tissue showed significantly higher TCR diversity (inverse Simpson) than normal lung tissue, at roughly 390 vs 170 (P = 0.0075, Mann-Whitney U test). The sequencing platform is not named in the methods, and unique molecular identifiers are not mentioned. With only roughly 15 patients in the cohort, the authors noted that larger samples and more detailed clinical data are needed. The top 100 clones made up a significantly larger cumulative share of the repertoire in normal lung than in tumor tissue. TCR diversity was significantly higher in younger patients, and higher tumor TCR diversity was associated with shorter overall and disease-free survival. Because peripheral blood was not sequenced, the blood TCRbeta repertoires of the lung cancer patients in the study went unexamined.

Receptor libraries were prepared by multiplex PCR. Sequencing used an Illumina HiSeq 2500. TCRbeta libraries were constructed through three rounds of nested PCR with primers (Table S4) according to protocols modified from ARM-PCR. Before sequencing, PCR products in the 200-500 bp range were cut out of the gel and cleaned up using the QIAquick gel extraction kit. The study's own analysis went as follows. Trimmomatic was used to clean the reads, FLASH was used to merge the reads into complete CDR3 sequences, and MiTCR was used to assign the reads to V(D)J germline segments. Clonal diversity was calculated as the inverse Simpson's index using VDJtools. In-frame sequences lacking a premature stop codon were counted as productive reads. The public sequencing data were trimmed at Q25 with fastp and processed into clonotypes with MiXCR by TCRdb, which kept only in-frame beta chains. All rows with the same CDR3 protein become a single entry with the most common DNA and genes. The V and J calls shown here were made by TCRdb, not taken from the authors' results. This sample is represented by about 110,000 distinct CDR3 sequences; 50% to 70% of them were singletons. 19% of the sample comes from the top ten.

The TCR originated in a man aged 55 to 70 with non-small cell lung cancer. Source material: distant non-tumor lung tissue.

The sequenced DNA: TGTGCCAGCAGCTTTAAACAGGGCGCTGAAGCTTTCTTT. Translated, this is CASSFKQGAEAFF. The chain is made from TRBV14 and TRBJ1-1, with a tentative D gene TRBD1 over 6 matching bases. There are 13 amino acids in the CDR3, from cysteine to phenylalanine inclusive. Solely the CDR3 DNA is kept, with 39 bases framed from the first base. For CDR1 and CDR2, the germline V gene lists SGHDN and FVKESK. The V end loses 5 bases and the J end loses 6 bases, and a stretch of 13 bases separates them.